The source of this T cell receptor beta chain is a study of cytomegalovirus exposure and HLA in healthy donors. General observations from the study: Researchers counted 180 or so TCR beta chains as cytomegalovirus-associated. There were a few CMV-associated chains whose specificity for CMV antigens was confirmed in vitro. Roughly even sequencing depth across donors was the assumption behind the presence/absence analyses.

PCR was performed using 60 Vbeta and 13 Jbeta primers. Profiling relied on immunoSEQ multiplex PCR, and the TCRdb table lists in-frame clones only, not all of them. Of under 120,000 clones detected, less than 75% appear once; the ten largest clones hold under 13%. This clone was counted a few times. Its antigen remains unidentified. The CDR3 is made up of 16 amino acids. The V and J ends lost 0 bases and 4 bases respectively, with 14 bases between them. Looked up from germline, CDR1 is SGHNT and CDR2 is YYREEE (reference sequence). The rearrangement joins TRBV5-4 to TRBJ2-1; D possibly corresponds to TRBD2 (6 bases). This TCR was sampled from a man between 35 and 55 years old in good health and CMV-seropositive. The sequenced material came from PBMCs. The CDR3, as DNA: TGTGCCAGCAGCTTGGCTTCCTCGCGGGGATACAATGAGCAGTTCTTC. Its protein product is CASSLASSRGYNEQFF.